The 25 T cell receptor beta chains below come from one sample, sequenced in a study of regulatory T cells in long-lasting Graves disease. Time point of the sample: persistent/refractory GD, antithyroid drugs over 5 years with positive TRAb. The TCR library was prepared using RNA isolated from PBMCs. To make TCR beta libraries, researchers used iRepertoire HTBI primers and Arm-PCR of CDR3 regions. TCRdb fed the multiplex PCR reads into MiXCR, producing one record per CDR3 protein. The sample has about 660,000 distinct CDR3 sequences; about 30% are singletons. Sample: peripheral blood mononuclear cells (PBMCs), taken when the disease was refractory, from a patient treated with antithyroid drugs. These receptors were obtained from a female donor with Graves disease.

This chain connects TRBV6-1 to TRBJ1-5; D is uncertain. Germline V gene data show CDR1 as MNHNS and CDR2 as SASEGT. The CDR3 is 13 residues long. V lost 5 bases and J 5 bases, leaving 10 bases between the germline ends. CDR3 protein: CASSNERYQPQHF. Here the CDR3 DNA reads TGTGCCAGCAGTAATGAGAGATATCAGCCCCAGCATTTT.

The chain employs TRBV27 and TRBJ1-4, with TRBD1 as a possible D gene (6 bases). The CDR3 consists of 16 residues. From germline, CDR1 is MNHEY and CDR2 SMNVEV (reference sequence). The ends were cut back, 5 bases at V and 7 bases at J, with 20 bases in the middle. CDR3 in DNA: TGTGCCAGCAGTGACTATACAGGGTCAGACGGTGAAAAACTGTTTTTT. Translation: CASSDYTGSDGEKLFF. Together with reference TRBV27 and TRBJ1-4, the CDR3 gives the full variable domain: EAQVTQNPRYLITVTGKKLTVTCSQNMNHEYMSWYRQDPGLGLRQIYYSMNVEVTDKGDVPEGYKVSRKEKRNFPLILESPSPNQTSLYFCASSDYTGSDGEKLFFGSGTQLSVL.

This clonotype was seen only a few times. V is TRBV15 and J is TRBJ1-4, with a weak D call TRBD1 (5 bases). Germline-derived CDR1 and CDR2 are LNHNV and YYDKDF (reference sequence). The CDR3 is made up of 14 amino acids. Trimming cost V 3 bases and J 6 bases, with 11 bases left between them. Here the CDR3 DNA reads TGTGCCACCAGCAGGACAGTGGGGGATGAAAAACTGTTTTTT. Translating gives CATSRTVGDEKLFF. The whole variable domain, filled in from reference TRBV15 and TRBJ1-4, reads DAMVIQNPRYQVTQFGKPVTLSCSQTLNHNVMYWYQQKSSQAPKLLFHYYDKDFNNEADTPDNFQSRRPNTSFCFLDIRSPGLGDTAMYLCATSRTVGDEKLFFGSGTQLSVL.

The chain has TRBV20-1 and TRBJ1-5, with D possibly matching TRBD1 (5 bases). The CDR3 has 15 residues. Looked up from germline, CDR1 is DFQATT and CDR2 is SNEGSKA (reference sequence). V gave up 3 bases and J gave up 0 bases, with 12 bases separating them. The CDR3 sequence: CSARGMTASNQPQHF. In DNA, the CDR3 is TGCAGTGCTAGGGGCATGACAGCTAGCAATCAGCCCCAGCATTTT.

This clonotype was seen a handful of times. The gene calls are TRBV11-2 and TRBJ2-5, with 7 bases identical to TRBD1. Germline CDR1 and CDR2: SGHAT and FQNNGV. The CDR3 has 16 amino acids. Trimming cost V 1 base and J 4 bases; bases outside gene matches: 9. CDR3 nucleotides: TGTGCCAGCAGCTTAGGCCGACAGGGCGGAGGAGAGACCCAGTACTTC. Translation: CASSLGRQGGGETQYF.

This CDR3 is CASTQAEGVTEAFF. CDR3 bases: TGTGCCAGCACACAGGCCGAGGGGGTGACTGAAGCTTTCTTT. This chain joins TRBV6-1 and TRBJ1-1; maybe TRBD1 (6 bases). Germline V gene data show CDR1 as MNHNS and CDR2 as SASEGT. Trimming cost V 7 bases and J 5 bases, with 17 bases left between them. The CDR3 sequence is 14 residues long.

At least ten counts were recorded for this clonotype. The V call is TRBV28, the J call TRBJ1-5; 7 bases align to TRBD1. With V trimmed by 3 bases and J by 6 bases, 5 bases remained unmatched. Germline-derived CDR1 and CDR2 are MDHEN and SYDVKM. The CDR3 runs 14 residues. In nucleotides, the CDR3 is TGTGCCAGCAGTTTTGGCAGGGGGACTCAGCCCCAGCATTTT. Translation: CASSFGRGTQPQHF.

This clonotype has at least ten counts. The gene calls are TRBV20-1 and TRBJ2-4, with 12 bases fitting TRBD2. CDR1 is DFQATT, CDR2 SNEGSKA, per germline (reference sequence). This CDR3 has 14 residues. After removal of 5 bases from V and 6 bases from J, the junction contained 5 bases not matched to a gene. In nucleotides, the CDR3 is TGCAGTGCTGCAACGGGACTAGCGGGAAACATTCAGTACTTC. It codes for CSAATGLAGNIQYF.

This clonotype was seen many times. V and J are TRBV28 and TRBJ1-3; D is uncertain. This CDR3 has 14 amino acids. Trimming removed 5 bases from V and 3 bases from J, with 11 bases in between. The germline V gene has CDR1 MDHEN and CDR2 SYDVKM. The CDR3 loop reads CASSRQVNGNTIYF. The CDR3 DNA reads as TGTGCCAGCAGTCGTCAGGTTAATGGAAACACCATATATTTT.

This clonotype has more than one count but fewer than ten. This chain joins TRBV9 and TRBJ1-6, with a possible D match to TRBD1 (5 bases). Trimming cost V 3 bases and J 14 bases, with 18 bases left between them. In germline, CDR1 is SGDLS, CDR2 YYNGEE. The CDR3 covers 14 residues. CDR3 residues: CASSAGTGQSALHF. Here the CDR3 DNA reads TGTGCCAGCAGCGCGGGGACGGGTCAATCGGCCCTCCACTTT. Variable domain in full (rest from reference TRBV9 and TRBJ1-6): DSGVTQTPKHLITATGQRVTLRCSPRSGDLSVYWYQQSLDQGLQFLIQYYNGEERAKGNILERFSAQQFPDLHSELNLSSLELGDSALYFCASSAGTGQSALHFGNGTRLTVT.

This clonotype was seen a few times. V is TRBV5-4 and J is TRBJ2-5, with unresolved D. The germline V and J ends were trimmed by 1 base and 4 bases, with 8 bases remaining between them. Germline loops: CDR1 SGHNT, CDR2 YYREEE (reference sequence). The CDR3 is made up of 13 amino acids. As DNA, the CDR3 is TGTGCCAGCAGCTTGACTTTCGGAGAGACCCAGTACTTC. The encoded protein is CASSLTFGETQYF.

The rearrangement uses TRBV19 and TRBJ2-7; perhaps TRBD2 as D (5 bases). V dropped 1 base and J dropped 2 bases, with 18 bases sitting between them. The CDR3 has 17 residues. Per the germline V gene, CDR1 is LNHDA and CDR2 is SQIVND (reference sequence). The CDR3 bases are TGTGCCAGTAGTATAGGTCGGGGTAGGGAACAGACCTACGAGCAGTACTTC. Its translation is CASSIGRGREQTYEQYF.

Comments on this clonotype: The junction differs from germline at one of its ends, possibly a read error. The gene calls are TRBV6-2 or TRBV6-3 and TRBJ1-2; no clear D gene. Germline CDR1 reads MNHEY; CDR2 reads SVGEGT. The CDR3 spans 12 residues. The CDR3 nucleotides are TGTGCCAGCAGTTACAGCAGCTATGGCCACACCTTC. Translated: CASSYSSYGHTF.

This sequence joins TRBV9 and TRBJ1-2; D unclear. Germline-derived CDR1 and CDR2 are SGDLS and YYNGEE. The V gene lost 4 bases and the J gene lost 5 bases, with 6 bases spanning the gap. The CDR3 has 11 amino acids. The CDR3 coding sequence is TGTGCCAGCAGCACACGATATGGCTACACCTTC. Translation: CASSTRYGYTF.

The chain employs TRBV19 and TRBJ2-5; the match to TRBD2 covers 7 bases. CDR1 LNHDA and CDR2 SQIVND come from the germline V gene (reference sequence). The trim removed 3 bases at V and 3 bases at J, leaving 10 bases unmatched. The CDR3 totals 16 residues. CDR3 DNA: TGTGCCAGTAGTATGCGTCGCGGGAGAGGTGAAGAGACCCAGTACTTC. It encodes CASSMRRGRGEETQYF.

A word on this clonotype: Since no conserved phenylalanine or tryptophan closes the CDR3, a read error is the likely cause. The rearrangement uses TRBV6-1 and TRBJ2-1; D unclear. The V gene lost 1 base and the J gene lost 0 bases, with 10 bases spanning the gap. CDR1 and CDR2 (germline): MNHNS, SASEGT. The CDR3 covers 16 residues. This chain's CDR3 is CASSEEGPASYNEQFL. CDR3 in DNA: TGTGCCAGCAGTGAAGAAGGCCCGGCCTCCTACAATGAGCAGTTCCTC.

In its sample, this clonotype was seen a few times. J is TRBJ1-1 and V is TRBV19; 8 nucleotides line up with TRBD1. The CDR3 is made up of 15 amino acids. CDR1 and CDR2 from the germline V gene are LNHDA and SQIVND (reference sequence). The trim removed 6 bases at V and 0 bases at J, leaving 6 bases unmatched. The CDR3 nucleotides read TGTGCCAGTAGCGACAGGGGAATAATGAACACTGAAGCTTTCTTT. This sequence encodes CASSDRGIMNTEAFF.

This clonotype has ten or more counts. The chain couples TRBV3-1 to TRBJ1-5; D possibly corresponds to TRBD1 (6 bases). The CDR3 contains 15 residues. Trimming removed 2 bases from V and 7 bases from J, with 15 bases in between. Per germline, CDR1 LGHDT and CDR2 YNNKEL (reference sequence). CDR3 in amino acids: CASSQSLTGSQPQHF. The CDR3 DNA reads TGTGCCAGCAGCCAATCTTTGACAGGTTCCCAGCCCCAGCATTTT.

About this clonotype itself: It may be a read error: a sequence one base away is much more abundant. The rearrangement joins TRBV11-1 to TRBJ2-7; 9 bases line up with TRBD2. The germline gives CDR1 SGHAT, CDR2 FQDESV (reference sequence). The CDR3 is made up of 14 amino acids. The trim removed 2 bases at V and 4 bases at J, leaving 3 bases unmatched. The CDR3 nucleotides are TGTGCCAGCAGCTTACAAGCGGGAGGTTACGAGCAGTACTTC. Translated, it gives CASSLQAGGYEQYF. The variable domain in full, with the rest retrieved from reference TRBV11-1 and TRBJ2-7, is EAEVAQSPRYKITEKSQAVAFWCDPISGHATLYWYRQILGQGPELLVQFQDESVVDDSQLPKDRFSAERLKGVDSTLKIQPAELGDSAMYLCASSLQAGGYEQYFGPGTRLTVT.

V is TRBV6-2 or TRBV6-3 and J is TRBJ2-7; D call uncertain. The CDR3 loop spans 17 amino acids. From germline, CDR1 is MNHEY and CDR2 SVGEGT. V gave up 6 bases and J gave up 3 bases, with 24 bases separating them. The CDR3 reads CASSPRVGNYQFYEQYF. CDR3 DNA: TGTGCCAGCAGCCCAAGGGTGGGGAATTATCAGTTCTACGAGCAGTACTTC.

V gene TRBV6-1 combines with J gene TRBJ2-2, with D possibly TRBD2 on 6 matching bases. The CDR3 sequence is 15 residues long. Trimming took 5 bases from V and 5 from J, leaving 15 bases between them. From germline, CDR1 is MNHNS and CDR2 SASEGT. Written as DNA, the CDR3 is TGTGCCAGCAGTCCTTCGACTAGGAGGACCGGGGAGCTGTTTTTT. Its protein product is CASSPSTRRTGELFF.

V gene TRBV28 combines with J gene TRBJ2-5, with 11 bases that match TRBD2. The J call is doubtful: the DNA matches TRBJ2-1 better. In germline, CDR1 is MDHEN, CDR2 SYDVKM. The CDR3 sequence is 14 residues long. The CDR3 is CASSRSGTSGEQFF. CDR3 bases: TGTGCCAGCAGTCGCTCCGGGACTAGCGGTGAGCAGTTCTTC.

The V and J genes are TRBV20-1 and TRBJ2-7, with D tentatively TRBD1 (5 bases). Germline V gene data show CDR1 as DFQATT and CDR2 as SNEGSKA (reference sequence). This CDR3 is 17 amino acids long. The V gene lost 3 bases and the J gene lost 3 bases, with 24 bases spanning the gap. CDR3 residues: CSARTAQNPVSIYEQYF. The CDR3 nucleotides read TGCAGTGCTAGGACAGCGCAAAATCCCGTCTCGATCTACGAGCAGTACTTC.

This clonotype has more than one count but fewer than ten. This chain uses TRBV29-1 with TRBJ1-1; D gene uncertain. Germline V gives CDR1 SQVTM, CDR2 ANQGSEA. The CDR3 runs 11 residues. The germline V and J ends were trimmed by 5 bases and 4 bases, with 8 bases remaining between them. Here the CDR3 DNA reads TGCAGCGTTAGGTTGGGCACTGAAGCTTTCTTT. Translation: CSVRLGTEAFF.

This clonotype showed up many times. This chain uses TRBV11-2 with TRBJ2-5; 9 bases map to TRBD1. With 2 bases clipped from V and 4 bases from J, the junction kept 2 bases outside the gene matches. The CDR3 is 14 residues long. Germline V gene sequence: CDR1 SGHAT, CDR2 FQNNGV. The CDR3 region is CASSLRDRVETQYF. The CDR3 DNA reads as TGTGCCAGCAGCTTACGGGACAGGGTAGAGACCCAGTACTTC. Based on the CDR3 plus reference TRBV11-2 and TRBJ2-5, the full variable domain is EAGVAQSPRYKIIEKRQSVAFWCNPISGHATLYWYQQILGQGPKLLIQFQNNGVVDDSQLPKDRFSAERLKGVDSTLKIQPAKLEDSAVYLCASSLRDRVETQYFGPGTRLLVL.